The rows below give T cell receptor beta chains drawn from one sample of a study of vaccination effects on CD4 cells after COVID-19. Measured with immunoSEQ multiplex PCR; TCRdb has only the in-frame clones, and not every one. Of 65,000 to 80,000 clones listed, 75% to 80% are singletons. Their target antigens are unknown. The specimen was CD4+ T cells from PBMCs cultured without peptide, collected before COVID-19 vaccination. These receptors all stem from a human donor who received a COVID-19 vaccine. Both conserved end residues are part of each CDR3. D genes are given only for firm matches. Size is stated for part of the rows, as once, few or many counts, or as a class when the clone is expanded.

j_gene,d_gene,abundance,v_gene,CDR3aa,CDR3nt
TRBJ2-4,TRBD2,.,TRBV7-9,CASSLAPTGGPAKNIQYF,TGTGCCAGCAGCTTAGCGCCAACGGGGGGGCCTGCCAAAAACATTCAGTACTTC
TRBJ2-2,TRBD2,.,TRBV5-5,CASSLAGDTGELFF,TGTGCCAGCAGCTTAGCGGGGGACACCGGGGAGCTGTTTTTT
TRBJ2-3,.,.,TRBV5-8,CASSLLERISFTDTQYF,TGTGCCAGCAGCTTGCTCGAACGTATTAGTTTCACAGATACGCAGTATTTT
TRBJ1-1,TRBD1,many,TRBV30,CAWSNTGGSEAFF,TGTGCCTGGAGTAACACAGGGGGCTCTGAAGCTTTCTTT
TRBJ2-3,TRBD2,.,TRBV10-1,CASSDPGLAVDTQYF,TGCGCCAGCAGTGACCCGGGACTAGCGGTAGATACGCAGTATTTT
TRBJ2-5,.,.,TRBV6-5,CASSYDSQQETQYF,TGTGCCAGCAGTTACGACAGCCAACAAGAGACCCAGTACTTC
TRBJ2-5,TRBD1,.,TRBV5-1,CASSLIPGQGLRETQYF,TGCGCCAGCAGCTTAATACCGGGACAGGGGTTAAGAGAGACCCAGTACTTC
TRBJ1-4,TRBD1,.,TRBV28,CASSLGGRTGGADFHNEKLFF,TGTGCCAGCAGTTTAGGGGGACGGACAGGGGGGGCAGACTTTCATAATGAAAAACTGTTTTTT
TRBJ1-4,.,few,TRBV24-1,CATSDPRDAATNEKLFF,TGTGCCACCAGTGATCCCCGGGACGCAGCAACTAATGAAAAACTGTTTTTT
TRBJ2-3,.,.,TRBV13,CASSLMGLSDTQYF,TGTGCCAGCAGCTTAATGGGGCTTTCAGATACGCAGTATTTT
TRBJ1-2,.,few,TRBV3-1/TRBV3-2,CASSQVGGIVGYTF,TGTGCCAGCAGCCAAGTCGGGGGCATCGTCGGCTACACCTTC
TRBJ1-2,.,.,TRBV2,CASREGPTPYYGYTF,TGTGCCAGCAGAGAAGGGCCAACCCCATACTATGGCTACACCTTC
TRBJ1-3,.,.,TRBV4-3,CASSQLQPGNTIYF,TGCGCCAGCAGCCAGCTACAACCTGGAAACACCATATATTTT
TRBJ2-5,TRBD1,.,TRBV19,CASSRQGVETQYF,TGTGCCAGTAGCCGACAGGGAGTAGAGACCCAGTACTTC
TRBJ2-3,.,.,TRBV19,CASRDYLTDTQYF,TGTGCCAGTAGGGACTACCTCACAGATACGCAGTATTTT
TRBJ1-5,TRBD1,.,TRBV7-8,CASSRGQGYQPQHF,TGTGCCAGCAGCCGAGGACAGGGGTATCAGCCCCAGCATTTT
TRBJ2-5,.,.,TRBV5-1,CASSLGDSETQYF,TGCGCCAGCAGCTTGGGTGACTCGGAGACCCAGTACTTC
TRBJ1-1,.,once,TRBV7-2,CASSLVENTEAFF,TGTGCCAGCAGCTTAGTCGAGAACACTGAAGCTTTCTTT
TRBJ1-5,.,.,TRBV6-5,CASSYSRGNQPQHF,TGTGCCAGCAGTTACTCACGGGGGAATCAGCCCCAGCATTTT
TRBJ2-1,TRBD1,.,TRBV27,CASTRQGLGWNEQFF,TGTGCCAGCACAAGACAGGGGTTGGGGTGGAATGAGCAGTTCTTC
TRBJ2-2,.,.,TRBV19,CASSKKSLNTGELFF,TGTGCCAGTAGTAAGAAGTCTTTGAACACCGGGGAGCTGTTTTTT
TRBJ2-4,.,.,TRBV19,CASSINRENAKNIQYF,TGTGCCAGTAGTATAAACAGGGAAAATGCCAAAAACATTCAGTACTTC
TRBJ1-4,TRBD1,.,TRBV9,CASSAGQGGSGEKLFF,TGTGCCAGCAGCGCCGGACAGGGGGGATCTGGGGAAAAACTGTTTTTT
TRBJ1-1,TRBD1,once,TRBV28,CASSYPTGEAFF,TGTGCCAGCAGTTACCCGACAGGGGAAGCTTTCTTT
TRBJ2-5,TRBD1,once,TRBV29-1,CSAPTGVQETQYF,TGCAGCGCACCGACAGGGGTGCAAGAGACCCAGTACTTC
TRBJ2-2,.,few,TRBV19,CASSIRGQTGELFF,TGTGCCAGTAGTATAAGGGGTCAGACCGGGGAGCTGTTTTTT
TRBJ2-1,.,.,TRBV7-8,CASSSRQKNEQFF,TGTGCCAGCAGCTCCCGACAGAAGAATGAGCAGTTCTTC
TRBJ1-1,.,.,TRBV2,CASKIGGRAFF,TGTGCCAGCAAAATCGGGGGGCGAGCTTTCTTT
TRBJ1-3,.,.,TRBV19,CASSAFSGNTIYF,TGTGCCAGTAGTGCCTTCTCTGGAAACACCATATATTTT
TRBJ1-2,TRBD1,.,TRBV5-1,CASNLQGPNYGYTF,TGCGCCAGCAACCTACAGGGGCCTAACTATGGCTACACCTTC
TRBJ1-2,TRBD1,.,TRBV5-5,CASSLATGGNYGYTF,TGTGCCAGCAGCTTGGCGACAGGGGGCAACTATGGCTACACCTTC
TRBJ2-3,TRBD1,.,TRBV2,CASRKQGARTDTQYF,TGTGCCAGCAGGAAACAGGGGGCAAGGACAGATACGCAGTATTTT
TRBJ2-3,.,once,TRBV2,CASSDTVSSTDTQYF,TGTGCCAGCAGTGATACAGTCTCTAGCACAGATACGCAGTATTTT
TRBJ2-3,TRBD2,.,TRBV4-2,CASQPTGGTSTDTQYF,TGTGCCTCCCAGCCAACGGGGGGAACTAGCACAGATACGCAGTATTTT
TRBJ1-6,TRBD1,.,TRBV27,CASRGTGQYSPLHF,TGTGCCAGCAGAGGAACGGGACAGTATTCACCCCTCCACTTT
TRBJ1-6,TRBD1,few,TRBV2,CASSPTRPAGTGYDSPLHF,TGTGCCAGCAGTCCAACACGGCCCGCCGGGACAGGGTATGATTCACCCCTCCACTTT
TRBJ1-4,.,.,TRBV24-1,CATSDHQGEKLFF,TGTGCCACCAGTGACCACCAGGGCGAAAAACTGTTTTTT
TRBJ2-1,TRBD1,.,TRBV10-1,CASSWDRDHEQFF,TGCGCCAGCAGTTGGGACAGGGATCATGAGCAGTTCTTC
TRBJ2-3,.,.,TRBV24-1,CATSGPIVDTQYF,TGTGCCACCAGCGGACCCATAGTTGATACGCAGTATTTT
TRBJ1-2,TRBD1,.,TRBV19,CASSIRTGGSYGYTF,TGTGCCAGTAGTATCCGGACAGGGGGCTCCTATGGCTACACCTTC
TRBJ1-4,.,few,TRBV3-1/TRBV3-2,CASSQGTPATNEKLFF,TGTGCCAGCAGCCAGGGAACCCCTGCAACTAATGAAAAACTGTTTTTT
TRBJ1-5,.,.,TRBV27,CASSSLEGGPLQPQHF,TGTGCCAGCAGTTCCCTCGAGGGGGGCCCCCTCCAGCCCCAGCATTTT
TRBJ1-4,TRBD1,.,TRBV5-5,CASSVGTGGMKEKLFF,TGTGCCAGCAGCGTAGGGACAGGGGGCATGAAGGAAAAACTGTTTTTT
TRBJ2-2,TRBD1,.,TRBV6-6,CASSLDRGRGTGELFF,TGTGCCAGCAGTCTTGACAGGGGGCGAGGAACCGGGGAGCTGTTTTTT
TRBJ1-2,TRBD1,.,TRBV29-1,CSVKQGATYGYTF,TGCAGCGTTAAACAGGGGGCGACCTATGGCTACACCTTC
TRBJ1-5,.,.,TRBV15,CATSREGWSASNQPQHF,TGTGCCACCAGCAGAGAAGGATGGTCAGCTAGCAATCAGCCCCAGCATTTT
TRBJ1-5,.,.,TRBV5-6,CASSGSNQPQHF,TGTGCCAGCAGTGGTAGCAATCAGCCCCAGCATTTT